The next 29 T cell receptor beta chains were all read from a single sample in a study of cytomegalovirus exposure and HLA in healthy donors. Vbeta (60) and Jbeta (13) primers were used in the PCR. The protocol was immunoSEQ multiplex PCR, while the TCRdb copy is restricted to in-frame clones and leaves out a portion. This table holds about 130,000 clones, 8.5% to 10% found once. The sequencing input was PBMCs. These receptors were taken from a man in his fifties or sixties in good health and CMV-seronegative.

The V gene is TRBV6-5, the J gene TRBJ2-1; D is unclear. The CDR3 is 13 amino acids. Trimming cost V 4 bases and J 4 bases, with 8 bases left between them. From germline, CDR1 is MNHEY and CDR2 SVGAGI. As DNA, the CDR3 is TGTGCCAGCAGTTGGAGAGATTACAATGAGCAGTTCTTC. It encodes CASSWRDYNEQFF.

The CDR3 here is CAWSTQGYTEAFF. In DNA, the CDR3 is TGTGCCTGGAGTACACAGGGGTACACTGAAGCTTTCTTT. The chain couples TRBV30 to TRBJ1-1, with TRBD1 matching over 7 bases. From germline, CDR1 is GTSNPN and CDR2 SVGIG (reference sequence). After removal of 2 bases from V and 3 bases from J, the junction contained 3 bases not matched to a gene. The CDR3 contains 13 residues.

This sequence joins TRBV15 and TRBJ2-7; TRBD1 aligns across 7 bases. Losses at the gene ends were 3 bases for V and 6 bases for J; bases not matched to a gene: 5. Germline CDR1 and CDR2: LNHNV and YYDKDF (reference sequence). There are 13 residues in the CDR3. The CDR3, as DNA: TGTGCCACCAGCAGCAGACAGGGTGGCGAGCAGTACTTC. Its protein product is CATSSRQGGEQYF.

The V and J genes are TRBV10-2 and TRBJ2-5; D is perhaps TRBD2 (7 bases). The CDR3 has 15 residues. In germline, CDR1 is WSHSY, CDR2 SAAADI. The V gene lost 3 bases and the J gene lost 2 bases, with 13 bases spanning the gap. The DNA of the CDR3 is TGCGCCAGCAGTGATGGGGGAGGGGGACAAGAGACCCAGTACTTC. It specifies CASSDGGGGQETQYF.

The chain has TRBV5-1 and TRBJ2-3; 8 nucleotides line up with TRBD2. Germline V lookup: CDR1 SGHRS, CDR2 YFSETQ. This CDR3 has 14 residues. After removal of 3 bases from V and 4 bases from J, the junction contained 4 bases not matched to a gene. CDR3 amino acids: CASSSGLVADTQYF. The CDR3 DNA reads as TGCGCCAGCAGCTCGGGACTAGTGGCAGATACGCAGTATTTT.

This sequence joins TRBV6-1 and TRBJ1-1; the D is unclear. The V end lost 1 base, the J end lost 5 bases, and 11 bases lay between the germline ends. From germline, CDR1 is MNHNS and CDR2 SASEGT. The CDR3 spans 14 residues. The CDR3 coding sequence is TGTGCCAGCAGTGAAGTGGGCAAATTTACTGAAGCTTTCTTT. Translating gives CASSEVGKFTEAFF.

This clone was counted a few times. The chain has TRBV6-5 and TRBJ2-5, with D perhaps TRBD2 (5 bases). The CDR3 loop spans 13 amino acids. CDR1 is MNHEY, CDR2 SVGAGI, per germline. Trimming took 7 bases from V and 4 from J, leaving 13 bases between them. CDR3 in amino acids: CASTRRDRETQYF. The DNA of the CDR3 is TGTGCCAGCACGCGTCGGGATAGAGAGACCCAGTACTTC.

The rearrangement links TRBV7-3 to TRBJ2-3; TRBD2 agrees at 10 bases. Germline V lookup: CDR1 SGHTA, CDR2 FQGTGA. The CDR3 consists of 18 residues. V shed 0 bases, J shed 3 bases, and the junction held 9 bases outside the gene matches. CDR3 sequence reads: CASSLTGEGTSVTDTQYF. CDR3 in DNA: TGTGCCAGCAGCTTAACCGGGGAGGGGACTAGCGTTACAGATACGCAGTATTTT.

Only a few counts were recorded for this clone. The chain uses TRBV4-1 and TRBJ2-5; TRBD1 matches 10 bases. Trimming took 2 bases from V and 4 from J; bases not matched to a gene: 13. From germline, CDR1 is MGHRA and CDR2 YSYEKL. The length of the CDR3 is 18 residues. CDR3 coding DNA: TGCGCCAGCAGCCAATTATTCCCTGGGACAGGGGCGGGAGAGACCCAGTACTTC. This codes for CASSQLFPGTGAGETQYF.

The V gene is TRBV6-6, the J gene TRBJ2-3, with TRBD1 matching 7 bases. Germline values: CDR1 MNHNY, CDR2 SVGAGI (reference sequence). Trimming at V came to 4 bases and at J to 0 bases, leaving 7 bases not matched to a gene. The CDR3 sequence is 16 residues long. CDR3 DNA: TGTGCCAGCAGTTTTTCAGGGACAGAGAGCACAGATACGCAGTATTTT. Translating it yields CASSFSGTESTDTQYF.

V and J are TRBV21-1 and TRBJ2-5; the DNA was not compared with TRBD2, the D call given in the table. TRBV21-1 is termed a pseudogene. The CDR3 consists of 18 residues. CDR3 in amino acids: CASSKAGLAGLLQETQYF. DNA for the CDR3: TGTGCCAGCAGCAAAGCAGGACTAGCGGGTCTACTTCAAGAGACCCAGTACTTC.

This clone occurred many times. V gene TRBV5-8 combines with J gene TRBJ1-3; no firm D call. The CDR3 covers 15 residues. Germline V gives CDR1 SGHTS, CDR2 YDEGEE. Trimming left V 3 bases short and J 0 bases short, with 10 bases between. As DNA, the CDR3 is TGTGCCAGCAGCTCACGACTCAACTCTGGAAACACCATATATTTT. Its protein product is CASSSRLNSGNTIYF.

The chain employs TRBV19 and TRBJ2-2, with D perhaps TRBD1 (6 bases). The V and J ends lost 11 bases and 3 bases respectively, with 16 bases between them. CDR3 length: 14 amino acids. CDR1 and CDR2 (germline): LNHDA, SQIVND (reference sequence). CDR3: CASPNRDHTGELFF. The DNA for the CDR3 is TGTGCCTCTCCTAACAGGGACCACACCGGGGAGCTGTTTTTT.

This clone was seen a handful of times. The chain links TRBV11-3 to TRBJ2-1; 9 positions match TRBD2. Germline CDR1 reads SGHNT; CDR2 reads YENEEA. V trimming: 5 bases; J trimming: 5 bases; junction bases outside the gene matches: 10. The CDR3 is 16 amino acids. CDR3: CASSPNSAGGNNEQFF. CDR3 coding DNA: TGTGCCAGCAGCCCCAACTCAGCGGGGGGAAACAATGAGCAGTTCTTC. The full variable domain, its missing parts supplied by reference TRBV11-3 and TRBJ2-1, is EAGVVQSPRYKIIEKKQPVAFWCNPISGHNTLYWYLQNLGQGPELLIRYENEEAVDDSQLPKDRFSAERLKGVDSTLKIQPAELGDSAVYLCASSPNSAGGNNEQFFGPGTRLTVL.

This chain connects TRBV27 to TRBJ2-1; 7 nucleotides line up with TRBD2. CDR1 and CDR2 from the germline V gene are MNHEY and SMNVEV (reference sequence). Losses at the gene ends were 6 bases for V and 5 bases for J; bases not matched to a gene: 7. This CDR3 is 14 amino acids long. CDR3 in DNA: TGTGCCAGCAGCCGCCTTACTAGCGACAATGAGCAGTTCTTC. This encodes CASSRLTSDNEQFF.

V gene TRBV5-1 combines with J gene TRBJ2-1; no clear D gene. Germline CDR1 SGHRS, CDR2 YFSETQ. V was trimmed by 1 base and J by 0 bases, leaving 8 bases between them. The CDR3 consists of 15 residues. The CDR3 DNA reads TGCGCCAGCAGCTTGAGCGAGAGCTCCTACAATGAGCAGTTCTTC. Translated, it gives CASSLSESSYNEQFF.

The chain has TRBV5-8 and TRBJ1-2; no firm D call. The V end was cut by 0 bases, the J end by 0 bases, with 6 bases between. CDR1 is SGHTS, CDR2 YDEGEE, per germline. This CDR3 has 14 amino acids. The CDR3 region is CASSLGIANYGYTF. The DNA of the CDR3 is TGTGCCAGCAGCTTGGGTATAGCTAACTATGGCTACACCTTC.

CDR3 sequence: CASSPRTGGSQPQHF. The DNA for the CDR3 is TGTGCCAGCTCACCGAGGACAGGGGGAAGTCAGCCCCAGCATTTT. J is TRBJ1-5 and V is TRBV18; 10 nucleotides line up with TRBD1. V lost 3 bases, J lost 6 bases, and 5 bases stayed unmatched. There are 15 residues in the CDR3. Per germline, CDR1 KGHSH and CDR2 LQKENI.

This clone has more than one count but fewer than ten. The CDR3 nucleotides are TGCGCCAGCAGCTCTGGACTAGCGGGAGGGGAGCAGTTCTTC. It encodes CASSSGLAGGEQFF. This chain joins TRBV5-1 and TRBJ2-1; 15 bases align to TRBD2. This CDR3 region has 14 residues. J was trimmed by 10 bases and V by 3 bases; bases with no gene match: 2. Germline lookup yields CDR1 SGHRS and CDR2 YFSETQ.

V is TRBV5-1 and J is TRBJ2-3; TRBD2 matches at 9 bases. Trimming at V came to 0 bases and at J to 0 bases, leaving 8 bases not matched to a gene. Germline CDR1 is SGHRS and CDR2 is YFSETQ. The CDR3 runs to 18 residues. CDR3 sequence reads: CASSLVGGGALSTDTQYF. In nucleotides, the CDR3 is TGCGCCAGCAGCTTGGTTGGCGGGGGGGCCTTAAGCACAGATACGCAGTATTTT.

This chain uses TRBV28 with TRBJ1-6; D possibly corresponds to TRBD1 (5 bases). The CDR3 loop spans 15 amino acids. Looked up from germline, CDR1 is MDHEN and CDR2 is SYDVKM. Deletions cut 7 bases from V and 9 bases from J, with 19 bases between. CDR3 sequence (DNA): TGTGCCAGCAAGATCTTTCAGGGTGGCGGTTCACCCCTCCACTTT. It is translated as CASKIFQGGGSPLHF.

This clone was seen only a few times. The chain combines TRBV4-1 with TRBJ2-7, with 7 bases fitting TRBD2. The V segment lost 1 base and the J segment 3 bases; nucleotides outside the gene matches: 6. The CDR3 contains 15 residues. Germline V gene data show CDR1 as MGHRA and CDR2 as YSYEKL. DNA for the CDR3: TGCGCCAGCAGCCAAGTAGGAGGCGGGAGCTACGAGCAGTACTTC. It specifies CASSQVGGGSYEQYF.

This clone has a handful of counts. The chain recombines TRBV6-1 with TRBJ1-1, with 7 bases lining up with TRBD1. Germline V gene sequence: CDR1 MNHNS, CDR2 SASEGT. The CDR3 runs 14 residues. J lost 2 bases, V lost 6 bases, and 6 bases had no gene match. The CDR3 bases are TGTGCCAGCAGCCTTGGACAGGCTAACACTGAAGCTTTCTTT. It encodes CASSLGQANTEAFF.

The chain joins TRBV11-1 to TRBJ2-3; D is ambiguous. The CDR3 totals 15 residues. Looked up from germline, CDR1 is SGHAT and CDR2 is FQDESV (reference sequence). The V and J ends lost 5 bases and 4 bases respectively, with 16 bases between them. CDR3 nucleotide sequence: TGTGCCAGCAGCCTAGGGCCCGATGAAGCAGATACGCAGTATTTT. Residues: CASSLGPDEADTQYF.

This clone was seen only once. The CDR3 region has the DNA TGTGCCAGCAGGACTAGCGGGAGTTTCTCTGAGCAGTTCTTC. Protein sequence: CASRTSGSFSEQFF. V is TRBV6-1 and J is TRBJ2-1, with 12 bases identical to TRBD2. The CDR3 length is 14 residues. J lost 9 bases, V lost 6 bases, and 6 bases had no gene match. Germline V gene data show CDR1 as MNHNS and CDR2 as SASEGT.

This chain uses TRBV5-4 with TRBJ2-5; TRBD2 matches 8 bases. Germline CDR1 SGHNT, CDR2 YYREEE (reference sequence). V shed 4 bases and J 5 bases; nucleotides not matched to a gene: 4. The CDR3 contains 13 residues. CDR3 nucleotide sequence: TGTGCCAGCAGCGGGTCGGGGGGGGAGACCCAGTACTTC. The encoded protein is CASSGSGGETQYF.

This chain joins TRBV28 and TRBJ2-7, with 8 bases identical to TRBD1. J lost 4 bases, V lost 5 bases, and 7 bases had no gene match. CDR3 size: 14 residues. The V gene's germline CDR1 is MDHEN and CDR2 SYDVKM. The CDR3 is CASSTPGGAYEQYF. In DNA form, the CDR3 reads TGTGCCAGCAGTACTCCAGGGGGCGCGTACGAGCAGTACTTC.

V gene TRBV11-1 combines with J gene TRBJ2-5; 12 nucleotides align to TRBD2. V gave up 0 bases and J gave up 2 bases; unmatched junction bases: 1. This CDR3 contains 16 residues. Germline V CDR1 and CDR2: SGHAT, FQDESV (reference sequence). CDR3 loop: CASSLALAGGQETQYF. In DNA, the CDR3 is TGTGCCAGCAGCTTAGCGCTAGCGGGGGGGCAAGAGACCCAGTACTTC. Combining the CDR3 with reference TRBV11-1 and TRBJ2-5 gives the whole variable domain EAEVAQSPRYKITEKSQAVAFWCDPISGHATLYWYRQILGQGPELLVQFQDESVVDDSQLPKDRFSAERLKGVDSTLKIQPAELGDSAMYLCASSLALAGGQETQYFGPGTRLLVL.

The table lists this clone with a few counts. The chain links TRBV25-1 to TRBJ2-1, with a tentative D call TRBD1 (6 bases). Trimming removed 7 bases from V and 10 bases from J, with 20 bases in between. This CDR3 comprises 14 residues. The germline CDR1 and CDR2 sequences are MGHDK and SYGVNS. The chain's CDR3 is CASTPAPGDGEQFF. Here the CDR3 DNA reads TGTGCCAGCACGCCCGCCCCAGGGGATGGCGAGCAGTTCTTC.